This T cell receptor beta chain derives from a study of T cells in localized non-small cell lung cancer. Broader study findings: Tumor trailed uninvolved adjacent lung in T cell clonality, which peaked there. Appearances in adjacent lung were noted for a median 57 of the top 100 tumor clones. Because sequencing included only one region (of the tumor), heterogeneity remains possible.

Germline V gene sequence: CDR1 LNHDA, CDR2 SQIVND (reference sequence). This CDR3 comprises 13 residues. V was pared by 5 bases and J by 8 bases, with 15 bases between. Measured with immunoSEQ multiplex PCR; TCRdb has only the in-frame clones, and not every one. The table lists approximately 3,800 clones, roughly 37% of them singletons. As regards this clone: Antigen specificity is unknown.

The sample was lung tumor tissue, taken before any cancer treatment. This rearrangement joins TRBV19 to TRBJ1-2, with D unclear. This receptor was identified in a woman aged 35 to 70 with stage I lung adenocarcinoma. The CDR3 DNA follows: TGTGCCAGTAGTGCCCTCCGAATGGGAGGCTACACCTTC. Amino acids: CASSALRMGGYTF.